Listed here are 8 T cell receptor beta chains from one sample, sequenced in a study of preoperative IRX-2 immunotherapy in early breast cancer. Method: immunoSEQ multiplex PCR; TCRdb's copy keeps in-frame clones and lacks some. The table lists approximately 100,000 clones, 86% of them singletons. The treatment denotes: preoperative locoregional IRX-2 cytokine immunotherapy. The sample here was tumor tissue, taken after IRX-2 immunotherapy. All receptors come from a human donor with breast cancer.

This rearrangement joins TRBV6-8 to TRBJ1-3, with TRBD1 identical over 8 bases. The V and J ends lost 6 bases and 7 bases, in that order; junction bases with no gene match: 14. Germline CDR1 is MNHGY and CDR2 is SAAAGT. The CDR3 spans 16 residues. The CDR3 protein is CASSTVLGQGQNTIYF. The CDR3 DNA reads TGTGCCAGCAGCACCGTCCTCGGACAGGGCCAGAACACCATATATTTT.

This chain links TRBV11-3 with TRBJ2-7; possible D gene TRBD1, 5 bases. The CDR3 has 15 amino acids. V lost 5 bases to trimming and J lost 4 bases, with 18 bases between them. Germline-derived CDR1 and CDR2 are SGHNT and YENEEA. In DNA, the CDR3 is TGTGCCAGCAGCCTGGGTCTGGCGACAGATTACGAGCAGTACTTC. It yields the protein CASSLGLATDYEQYF.

V is TRBV7-7 and J is TRBJ1-5, with 9 bases identical to TRBD1. Trimming removed 3 bases from V and 4 bases from J; junction bases left unmatched: 13. The germline gives CDR1 SSHAT, CDR2 FNYEAQ (reference sequence). The CDR3 is 18 amino acids. Here the CDR3 DNA reads TGTGCCAGCAGCTTGATGCCATTTGGGGGACAGGGAAATCAGCCCCAGCATTTT. Amino acid sequence: CASSLMPFGGQGNQPQHF. Supplemented by reference TRBV7-7 and TRBJ1-5, the full variable domain reads GAGVSQSPRYKVTKRGQDVTLRCDPISSHATLYWYQQALGQGPEFLTYFNYEAQPDKSGLPSDRFSAERPEGSISTLTIQRTEQRDSAMYRCASSLMPFGGQGNQPQHFGDGTRLSIL.

The chain is built from TRBV28 and TRBJ1-2; D is undetermined. This CDR3 is 13 amino acids long. The V gene's germline CDR1 is MDHEN and CDR2 SYDVKM. V shed 6 bases and J shed 2 bases, with 10 bases lying between them. The CDR3: CASSKSSNYGYTF. Written as DNA, the CDR3 is TGTGCCAGCAGCAAAAGTTCAAACTATGGCTACACCTTC.

The V gene is TRBV18, the J gene TRBJ1-4; D is possibly TRBD1 (5 bases). This CDR3 spans 15 amino acids. Germline assignment: CDR1 KGHSH and CDR2 LQKENI. V shed 3 bases and J shed 8 bases, with 16 bases lying between them. CDR3 amino acids: CASSPYPLGEEKLFF. CDR3 DNA sequence: TGTGCCAGCTCACCCTACCCCCTGGGGGAAGAAAAACTGTTTTTT.

This clone was counted many times. The V and J genes are TRBV1 and TRBJ1-2; TRBD1 was called by the table and not checked on the DNA. TRBV1 is deemed a pseudogene. The length of the CDR3 is 14 residues. CDR3 sequence: CASSQGGQGSGYTF. The DNA for the CDR3 is TGCGCCAGCAGCCAAGGGGGGCAGGGATCTGGCTACACCTTC.

The chain uses TRBV15 and TRBJ1-4, with D hard to call. Trimming removed 1 base at V and 5 bases at J, with 11 bases between. There are 15 residues in the CDR3. The V gene's germline CDR1 is LNHNV and CDR2 YYDKDF (reference sequence). This CDR3 is CATSRGPYLNEKLFF. The CDR3 region has the DNA TGTGCCACCAGCAGAGGACCCTACCTCAATGAAAAACTGTTTTTT.

The CDR3 DNA reads as TGTGCCAGCAGTGAAGCGCAGACAACCCCTTTAGCCAAAAACATTCAGTACTTC. The encoded protein is CASSEAQTTPLAKNIQYF. This chain connects TRBV28 to TRBJ2-4; D remains ambiguous. V was cut by 5 bases and J by 0 bases, with 20 bases left in between. CDR1 and CDR2 from the germline V gene are MDHEN and SYDVKM. The CDR3 loop spans 18 amino acids.